Shown below are 27 T cell receptor beta chains from a single sample sequenced in a study of cytomegalovirus exposure and HLA in healthy donors. It was with 60 Vbeta and 13 Jbeta primers that the PCR ran. Libraries were prepared by immunoSEQ multiplex PCR; TCRdb keeps only in-frame clonotypes and omits some of them. This table has more than 200,000 clones, about 80% appearing once. Sequences were obtained from PBMCs. These receptors were obtained from a man between 18 and 35 years old in good health and CMV-seronegative.

The chain has TRBV4-1 and TRBJ2-7; 10 bases line up with TRBD2. The CDR3 sequence is 16 residues long. V was clipped by 0 bases and J by 5 bases; unmatched bases: 7. From germline, CDR1 is MGHRA and CDR2 YSYEKL. CDR3 protein: CASSQEGASGRDEQYF. CDR3 bases: TGCGCCAGCAGCCAAGAGGGGGCTAGCGGGAGAGACGAGCAGTACTTC.

The V and J genes are TRBV29-1 and TRBJ2-2; D is perhaps TRBD2 (6 bases). The CDR3 has 14 residues. Per the germline V gene, CDR1 is SQVTM and CDR2 is ANQGSEA. The V end lost 1 base, the J end lost 2 bases, and 8 bases lay between the germline ends. CDR3 region: CSVEGGVNTGELFF. The CDR3 region has the DNA TGCAGCGTTGAAGGGGGGGTAAACACCGGGGAGCTGTTTTTT.

The chain uses TRBV30 and TRBJ1-6; 8 nucleotides match TRBD1. Looked up from germline, CDR1 is GTSNPN and CDR2 is SVGIG (reference sequence). This CDR3 is 15 amino acids long. J gave up 7 bases and V 1 base, and 6 bases lay outside the gene matches. The CDR3 here is CAWSADRGRNSPLHF. The CDR3 nucleotides are TGTGCCTGGAGTGCCGACAGGGGCCGGAATTCACCCCTCCACTTT.

The rearrangement uses TRBV11-3 and TRBJ2-2; TRBD1 matches at 9 bases. J gave up 1 base and V 2 bases, and 2 bases lay outside the gene matches. Per germline, CDR1 SGHNT and CDR2 YENEEA. The CDR3 length is 16 residues. CDR3 nucleotide sequence: TGTGCCAGCAGCTTAATGGGACAGGGGAACACCGGGGAGCTGTTTTTT. This translates into CASSLMGQGNTGELFF.

This sequence joins TRBV28 and TRBJ2-5, with D perhaps TRBD2 (5 bases). Germline CDR1 is MDHEN and CDR2 is SYDVKM. V lost 5 bases and J 1 base, leaving 11 bases between the germline ends. The CDR3 is 14 amino acids. CDR3: CASSESGSQETQYF. CDR3 DNA sequence: TGTGCCAGCAGTGAGAGCGGAAGCCAAGAGACCCAGTACTTC.

The chain links TRBV5-6 to TRBJ1-3; 9 bases match TRBD1. The CDR3 spans 16 residues. J was trimmed by 0 bases and V by 3 bases; bases with no gene match: 4. Per the germline V gene, CDR1 is SGHDT and CDR2 is YYEEEE. The CDR3 protein is CASSWGTGSSGNTIYF. The DNA of the CDR3 is TGTGCCAGCAGCTGGGGGACAGGGAGCTCTGGAAACACCATATATTTT.

V gene TRBV5-1 combines with J gene TRBJ2-3; 13 bases line up with TRBD2. Germline trimming cut 4 bases from V and 4 bases from J; bases unmatched to any gene: 6. Germline lookup yields CDR1 SGHRS and CDR2 YFSETQ. This CDR3 spans 16 amino acids. This CDR3 reads CASSPGLAGYADTQYF. The CDR3 coding sequence is TGCGCCAGCAGCCCGGGACTAGCGGGATATGCAGATACGCAGTATTTT.

Comments on this clone: Its ends do not fully match the called genes, so a read error is possible. V usage is TRBV7-9 and J usage is TRBJ2-2; D gene ambiguous. Germline CDR1 is SEHNR and CDR2 is FQNEAQ (reference sequence). The length of the CDR3 is 16 residues. CDR3 in amino acids: CSSSPLRLGNTGELFF. The DNA for the CDR3 is TGTTCCAGCAGCCCACTACGCCTAGGTAACACCGGGGAGCTGTTTTTT.

This clone was observed a handful of times. V gene TRBV6-5 combines with J gene TRBJ2-3; TRBD2 matches at 7 bases. Germline V gene data show CDR1 as MNHEY and CDR2 as SVGAGI. This CDR3 is 15 amino acids long. Trimming at V came to 2 bases and at J to 5 bases, leaving 7 bases not matched to a gene. As DNA, the CDR3 is TGTGCCAGCAGTTACAGTAGGGGAGGGGAAGATACGCAGTATTTT. Its translation is CASSYSRGGEDTQYF.

This sequence joins TRBV6-1 and TRBJ2-2, with D possibly being TRBD1 (5 bases). Trimming removed 7 bases at V and 6 bases at J, with 15 bases between. The CDR3 totals 14 residues. Germline-derived CDR1 and CDR2 are MNHNS and SASEGT. CDR3 residues: CASMNSLGAGELFF. The CDR3, as DNA: TGTGCCAGCATGAACAGCTTAGGGGCCGGGGAGCTGTTTTTT.

The chain carries TRBV5-4 and TRBJ2-5; the D gene is possibly TRBD2 (6 bases). The CDR3 contains 14 residues. Looked up from germline, CDR1 is SGHNT and CDR2 is YYREEE (reference sequence). V gave up 4 bases and J gave up 11 bases, with 21 bases separating them. This CDR3 is CASSIWGDHGEQYF. DNA for the CDR3: TGTGCCAGCAGCATCTGGGGGGACCACGGGGAGCAGTACTTC.

This clone has a handful of counts. CDR3: CASSLRGNEQFF. The DNA for the CDR3 is TGTGCCAGCAGTTTAAGGGGCAATGAGCAGTTCTTC. This rearrangement joins TRBV6-1 to TRBJ2-1, with D possibly matching TRBD1 (5 bases). The CDR3 runs 12 residues. Germline values: CDR1 MNHNS, CDR2 SASEGT. The V and J ends lost 5 bases and 6 bases respectively, with 8 bases between them.

V gene TRBV30 combines with J gene TRBJ1-6, with 9 bases identical to TRBD1. In germline, CDR1 is GTSNPN, CDR2 SVGIG (reference sequence). Trimming at V came to 0 bases and at J to 10 bases, leaving 10 bases not matched to a gene. The CDR3 length is 16 residues. This chain's CDR3 is CAWSVPRDRVISPLHF. DNA of the CDR3: TGTGCCTGGAGTGTTCCCCGGGACAGGGTCATATCACCCCTCCACTTT.

The chain combines TRBV19 with TRBJ1-5; D unresolved. V was trimmed by 4 bases and J by 3 bases, leaving 10 bases between them. CDR1 and CDR2 from the germline V gene are LNHDA and SQIVND (reference sequence). This CDR3 has 14 amino acids. CDR3 in amino acids: CASSRGKDNQPQHF. The DNA for the CDR3 is TGTGCCAGTAGTAGAGGGAAAGACAATCAGCCCCAGCATTTT.

The chain couples TRBV6-1 to TRBJ2-7; perhaps TRBD2 as D (5 bases). The V end lost 6 bases, the J end lost 8 bases, and 20 bases lay between the germline ends. The V gene's germline CDR1 is MNHNS and CDR2 SASEGT. The CDR3 has 14 residues. CDR3 nucleotides: TGTGCCAGCAGGACCCCCGGCCAGCGGAACCAGCAGTACTTC. This sequence encodes CASRTPGQRNQQYF.

The chain couples TRBV21-1 to TRBJ1-2. TRBV21-1 is described as a pseudogene. The CDR3 loop spans 14 amino acids. The DNA for the CDR3 is TGTGCCAGCAGCAAAGCAAAGAGTGACTATGGCTACACCTTC. Protein product: CASSKAKSDYGYTF.

CDR3 loop: CASSARGAVGELFF. The CDR3 DNA is TGTGCCAGCAGCGCAAGGGGCGCGGTCGGGGAGCTGTTTTTT. This chain links TRBV9 with TRBJ2-2, with D maybe TRBD1 (5 bases). V was clipped by 3 bases and J by 7 bases, with 13 bases between them. This CDR3 comprises 14 residues. Germline CDR1 and CDR2: SGDLS and YYNGEE.

The J gene is TRBJ2-7, the V gene TRBV6-6; D not resolved. Trimming left V 1 base short and J 6 bases short, with 10 bases between. Germline CDR1 is MNHNY and CDR2 is SVGAGI (reference sequence). This CDR3 is 13 amino acids long. This CDR3 is CASSYYRVGEQYF. The CDR3 DNA is TGTGCCAGCAGTTACTACCGGGTAGGCGAGCAGTACTTC.

This chain joins TRBV11-2 and TRBJ2-1, with TRBD2 matching 7 bases. V was pared by 1 base and J by 1 base, with 10 bases of the junction left unmatched. CDR1 and CDR2 (germline): SGHAT, FQNNGV. The CDR3 totals 18 residues. The CDR3 region has the DNA TGTGCCAGCAGCTTAGTGATGTCGGGGGGACTATCCTACAATGAGCAGTTCTTC. Protein sequence: CASSLVMSGGLSYNEQFF.

This chain joins TRBV9 and TRBJ2-3, with D possibly being TRBD1 (6 bases). Germline lookup yields CDR1 SGDLS and CDR2 YYNGEE. This CDR3 is 14 amino acids long. Trimming removed 3 bases from V and 2 bases from J, with 10 bases in between. CDR3: CASSAGTFTDTQYF. The CDR3 DNA reads as TGTGCCAGCAGCGCAGGGACATTCACAGATACGCAGTATTTT.

The chain is built from TRBV11-2 and TRBJ1-5, with 7 bases matching TRBD1. Trimming cost V 3 bases and J 5 bases; bases outside gene matches: 4. Germline CDR1 is SGHAT and CDR2 is FQNNGV. The CDR3 consists of 14 residues. The CDR3 loop reads CASSFGTGDQPQHF. The CDR3 DNA sequence: TGTGCCAGCAGCTTTGGTACAGGGGATCAGCCCCAGCATTTT.

Only one count was recorded for this clone. This chain uses TRBV30 with TRBJ2-5; D may be TRBD1 (5 bases). The V gene's germline CDR1 is GTSNPN and CDR2 SVGIG (reference sequence). Trimming pared 2 bases from V and 5 bases from J, leaving 12 bases between. CDR3 length: 13 residues. CDR3 sequence: CAWSQHPGETQYF. Written as DNA, the CDR3 is TGTGCCTGGAGTCAACACCCAGGGGAGACCCAGTACTTC.

This clone was counted a single time. The V and J genes are TRBV19 and TRBJ1-2; 7 nucleotides align to TRBD1. The CDR3 length is 14 residues. CDR1 and CDR2 from the germline V gene are LNHDA and SQIVND (reference sequence). V shed 5 bases and J 7 bases; nucleotides not matched to a gene: 10. CDR3 sequence: CASSRVGTEAGYTF. The DNA of the CDR3 is TGTGCCAGTAGTCGTGTGGGGACAGAAGCTGGCTACACCTTC.

The chain uses TRBV6-1 and TRBJ1-2, with TRBD1 matching 8 bases. The CDR3 has 14 amino acids. The junction had 4 bases not matched to a gene; V was cut back by 4 bases and J by 3 bases. Germline CDR1 MNHNS, CDR2 SASEGT. This CDR3 reads CASSVDRGDYGYTF. The CDR3 DNA is TGTGCCAGCAGTGTTGACAGGGGAGACTATGGCTACACCTTC.

The chain joins TRBV11-2 to TRBJ2-3, with TRBD2 matching 7 bases. Germline-derived CDR1 and CDR2 are SGHAT and FQNNGV. The CDR3 length is 18 residues. The ends lost 1 base at V and 2 bases at J; junction bases unmatched: 12. In DNA, the CDR3 is TGTGCCAGCAGCTTAGCCCACTACCCCGGGACTAACACAGATACGCAGTATTTT. This encodes CASSLAHYPGTNTDTQYF.

The rearrangement uses TRBV9 and TRBJ2-3, with D hard to call. Germline CDR1 reads SGDLS; CDR2 reads YYNGEE. Trimming removed 2 bases from V and 2 bases from J, with 12 bases in between. CDR3 length: 15 amino acids. The CDR3 loop is CASSVPPSVTDTQYF. CDR3 bases: TGTGCCAGCAGCGTCCCCCCGAGTGTCACAGATACGCAGTATTTT.

This sequence joins TRBV19 and TRBJ2-2; 7 bases agree with TRBD2. This CDR3 is built from 18 residues. CDR1 and CDR2 (germline): LNHDA, SQIVND (reference sequence). With 3 bases clipped from V and 5 bases from J, the junction kept 15 bases outside the gene matches. This chain's CDR3 is CASSMEGLAEAWTGELFF. As DNA, the CDR3 is TGTGCCAGTAGTATGGAGGGGCTAGCGGAGGCCTGGACCGGGGAGCTGTTTTTT.